This T cell receptor (beta chain) was sequenced for a study of blood T cell repertoires in COVID-19. The wider study: There were acute and convalescent COVID-19 samples, and they came from the United States, Italy and Spain. From T cells, B-cell-depleted T cells, or PBMCs came the material, which was cDNA or gDNA.

Methods used by the authors: Counts of nucleated cells, estimated from reference gene primer amplification, were obtained. Clones were sequenced by immunoSEQ multiplex PCR, and TCRdb holds only the in-frame ones, with some missing. V, J and clone size were drawn from that table, and D and trimming were deduced from the DNA. The sample consists of under 200,000 clones, roughly 91% of them appearing once. The CDR3 has 15 residues. Germline values: CDR1 MGHRA, CDR2 YSYEKL. The V and J ends lost 3 bases and 7 bases respectively, with 15 bases between them. What was sequenced was peripheral blood. The TCR originated in a man aged 35 to 55 with active or convalescent COVID-19. V gene TRBV4-1 combines with J gene TRBJ1-4, with D perhaps TRBD1 (6 bases). CDR3 region: CASSQSDRTFEKLFF. CDR3 coding DNA: TGCGCCAGCAGCCAGTCGGACAGAACCTTTGAAAAACTGTTTTTT.